This is a list of T cell receptor beta chains from one sample in a study of blood T cell repertoires in COVID-19. Repertoires were generated with immunoSEQ multiplex PCR, while TCRdb's copy carries only in-frame clones and drops some. The data hold about 200,000 clones, with approximately 91% observed a single time. The specimen was peripheral blood. The receptors derive from a woman in her forties who had recovered from COVID-19. CDR3s include the opening cysteine and the closing phenylalanine or tryptophan. The order of the fields is D gene, clone size, J gene, V gene, CDR3 DNA, CDR3 protein. D genes are given only for firm matches. Only part of the rows carry a size: once, few, many, or a class if the clone is expanded.

>NA|NA|TRBJ2-1|TRBV3-1/TRBV3-2
TGTGCCAGCACCGAACTCAATTCCGATGAGCAGTTCTTC
CASTELNSDEQFF
>TRBD1|NA|TRBJ2-5|TRBV28
TGTGCCAGCACGCCAGGGGGCGGGTATGGGACCCAGTACTTC
CASTPGGGYGTQYF
>NA|NA|TRBJ1-5|TRBV19
TGTGCCAGCCAGTGGTACAAGGGGGTCGATCAGCCCCAGCATTTT
CASQWYKGVDQPQHF
>NA|NA|TRBJ2-7|TRBV20-1
TGCAGTGCTAGTCTCCCTCTAACCTACGAGCAGTACTTC
CSASLPLTYEQYF
>TRBD1|NA|TRBJ1-1|TRBV13
TGTGCCAGCAGCCCCAGACAGGGGAGGAACACTGAAGCTTTCTTT
CASSPRQGRNTEAFF
>NA|once|TRBJ2-3|TRBV27
TGTGCCAGCAGTTTATTCGGGGGCACAGATACGCAGTATTTT
CASSLFGGTDTQYF
>NA|NA|TRBJ1-2|TRBV19
TGTGCCAGTAGTATAGCAGGGGAGTACTATGGCTACACCTTC
CASSIAGEYYGYTF
>TRBD1|NA|TRBJ1-5|TRBV4-2
TGTGCCAGCAGCCAAGTCGGGGGGGGACAGCCTGGGACTCAGCCCCAGCATTTT
CASSQVGGGQPGTQPQHF
>NA|NA|TRBJ2-7|TRBV10-3
TGTGCCATCAGTGCTCAAACGGAGGGCGAGCAGTACTTC
CAISAQTEGEQYF
>NA|few|TRBJ1-5|TRBV9
TGTGCCAGCAGCGCCACAGGGATGGGTCAGCCCCAGCATTTT
CASSATGMGQPQHF
>TRBD1|NA|TRBJ2-5|TRBV7-2
TGTGCCAGCAGCCAGCAGACAGGGGGAGAGACCCAGTACTTC
CASSQQTGGETQYF
>NA|NA|TRBJ1-1|TRBV11-2
TGTGCCAGCAGCCCATCCCGGGAAGCCACTGAAGCTTTCTTT
CASSPSREATEAFF
>TRBD2|NA|TRBJ2-2|TRBV28
TGTGCCAGCAGTTTAGGTAGCGGGACCACTTCCGGGGAGCTGTTTTTT
CASSLGSGTTSGELFF
>NA|NA|TRBJ1-6|TRBV18
TGTGCCAGCTCCACAGGAAATTCACCCCTCCACTTT
CASSTGNSPLHF
>TRBD2|NA|TRBJ2-5|TRBV4-1
TGCGCCAGCAGCCTAGCGGGCGCGGGTCAAGAGACCCAGTACTTC
CASSLAGAGQETQYF
>NA|NA|TRBJ1-4|TRBV18
TGTGCCAGCTCACACCCGGGTTTTGCTGCAACTAATGAAAAACTGTTTTTT
CASSHPGFAATNEKLFF
>NA|once|TRBJ1-1|TRBV29-1
TGCAGCGTTGAAGGGCAACACACTGAAGCTTTCTTT
CSVEGQHTEAFF
>NA|few|TRBJ2-7|TRBV6-6
TGTGCCAGCAGTCCCGAACAGTCTACCCAGAACTTC
CASSPEQSTQNF
>NA|NA|TRBJ1-4|TRBV5-1
TGCGCCAGCAGAGATCCAACAGGGTCTAATGAAAAACTGTTTTTT
CASRDPTGSNEKLFF
>NA|NA|TRBJ2-4|TRBV28
TGTGCCAGCACCTTTAGGGGGGACAGACGTATTAACATTCAGTACTTC
CASTFRGDRRINIQYF
>NA|NA|TRBJ1-5|TRBV28
TGTGCCAGCCGCGGGGGGGCTTCGGGCAATCAGCCCCAGCATTTT
CASRGGASGNQPQHF
>TRBD1|NA|TRBJ2-7|TRBV29-1
TGCAGCTTCTTCGGGGGACAGGGGGGCTACGAGCAGTACTTC
CSFFGGQGGYEQYF
>TRBD2|NA|TRBJ2-7|TRBV30
TGTGCCTTTAGCGGGAGTGCGTACGAGCAGTACTTC
CAFSGSAYEQYF
>NA|NA|TRBJ2-6|TRBV19
TGTGCCAGTAGCTATACGCCGGTCTCTGGGGCCAACGTCCTGACTTTC
CASSYTPVSGANVLTF
>TRBD2|NA|TRBJ2-2|TRBV18
TGTGCCAGCTCACCACCCGGGACTAGCGGCACCGGGGAGCTGTTTTTT
CASSPPGTSGTGELFF
>NA|NA|TRBJ2-3|TRBV12-3/TRBV12-4
TGTGCCAGCAGTTTCAGGCCCCAGGCTTGCTATTTT
CASSFRPQACYF
>NA|NA|TRBJ1-1|TRBV6-5
TGTGCCAGCACCTCCGGGGGGGGGCAGACTGAAGCTTTCTTT
CASTSGGGQTEAFF
>TRBD1|NA|TRBJ2-2|TRBV5-1
TGCGCCAGCAACCATGGACAGGGTACTTCCACCGGGGAGCTGTTTTTT
CASNHGQGTSTGELFF
>NA|once|TRBJ2-3|TRBV18
TGTGCCAGCTCACCAGCGGGCAGCACAGATACGCAGTATTTT
CASSPAGSTDTQYF
>NA|NA|TRBJ2-1|TRBV9
TGTGCCAGCAGCGCATCAGGGGCGACGGGTGAGCAGTTCTTC
CASSASGATGEQFF
>TRBD1|NA|TRBJ1-2|TRBV27
TGTGCCAGCAGTCGGACAGGAGCGAACTATGGCTACACCTTC
CASSRTGANYGYTF
>TRBD2|once|TRBJ2-2|TRBV29-1
TGCAGCGTTGGCTTGGGACTAGCTACCGGGGAGCTGTTTTTT
CSVGLGLATGELFF
>TRBD1|NA|TRBJ1-5|TRBV28
TGTGCCAGCAGGCTGGGACAACCTCAGGGGGATAGACAGCCCCAGCATTTT
CASRLGQPQGDRQPQHF
>TRBD2|NA|TRBJ2-1|TRBV27
TGTGCCAGCAGTTTATCCACGGGAGGGGCTTTCTATGAGCAGTTCTTC
CASSLSTGGAFYEQFF
>TRBD2|NA|TRBJ2-1|TRBV9
TGTGCCAGCAGCGAGGGCGTCGGCGGGAGGATACAGAATGAGCAGTTCTTC
CASSEGVGGRIQNEQFF
>NA|NA|TRBJ2-2|TRBV5-1
TGCGCCAGCAGCCACGAACCCACAATTGGGAGCACCAACACCGGGGAGCTGTTTTTT
CASSHEPTIGSTNTGELFF
>NA|NA|TRBJ2-1|TRBV30
TGTGCCTGGGGGGGAGAGAGCTCCTACAATGAGCAGTTCTTC
CAWGGESSYNEQFF
>TRBD2|NA|TRBJ2-1|TRBV10-1
TGCGCCAGCAGCGGACTAGCGGGAGAGGGCTCCTACAATGAGCAGTTCTTC
CASSGLAGEGSYNEQFF
>NA|NA|TRBJ2-5|TRBV30
TGTGCCTGGAGTGTACCCCAGACTATCCCAAACTTC
CAWSVPQTIPNF
>TRBD2|NA|TRBJ2-3|TRBV5-1
TGCGCCAGCAGCTTGGAAGGGACTAGCGGGCGGGCGCAGTATTTT
CASSLEGTSGRAQYF
>NA|NA|TRBJ2-7|TRBV3-1/TRBV3-2
TGTGCCAGCAGCCGGTGGGGGGGCCGGGCCTACGAGCAGTACTTC
CASSRWGGRAYEQYF
>NA|NA|TRBJ1-5|TRBV18
TGTGCCAGCTCACCACAAGGTAGCGGGAGCAATCAGCCCCAGCATTTT
CASSPQGSGSNQPQHF
>TRBD1|NA|TRBJ1-6|TRBV18
TGTGCCAGCTCACCGGGACAGGATAATTCACCCCTCCACTTT
CASSPGQDNSPLHF
>TRBD1|once|TRBJ2-7|TRBV18
TGTGCCAGCTCACCCGATTCCCCGGGACAGGGAGGGTCCTACGAGCAGTACTTC
CASSPDSPGQGGSYEQYF
>NA|NA|TRBJ1-5|TRBV19
TGTGCCAGTACCAACCCCCCACGAGGATGGGGCAATCAGCCCCAGCATTTT
CASTNPPRGWGNQPQHF
>NA|NA|TRBJ1-2|TRBV7-2
TGTGCCAGCAGCTTAGGGGCACTCTATGGCTACACCTTC
CASSLGALYGYTF
>NA|NA|TRBJ2-6|TRBV7-6
TGTGCCAGCAGCTTACCAGGGTCTGGGGCCAACGTCCTGACTTTC
CASSLPGSGANVLTF
>NA|NA|TRBJ1-2|TRBV19
TGTGCCAGTAGTATAGTCGGAACAGCTAACTATGGCTACACCTTC
CASSIVGTANYGYTF
>TRBD2|NA|TRBJ2-1|TRBV5-1
TGCGCCAGCAGCTTGGTGTCGGGAGGAAATGAGCAGTTCTTC
CASSLVSGGNEQFF
>NA|once|TRBJ2-7|TRBV6-5
TGTGCCAGCATGGTGGGGGCGCCGGGCTACGAGCAGTACTTC
CASMVGAPGYEQYF
>TRBD1|NA|TRBJ2-7|TRBV5-1
TGCGCCAGCAGCATCGGGACAGGGGGCGAGCAGTACTTC
CASSIGTGGEQYF
>NA|once|TRBJ1-5|TRBV7-9
TGTGCCAGCAGCTCCCAGGATCAGCCCCAGCATTTT
CASSSQDQPQHF
>TRBD2|few|TRBJ2-1|TRBV30
TGTGCCTGGTTTCCCAAACTAGCGGGCCCGGTGTATGAGCAGTTCTTC
CAWFPKLAGPVYEQFF
>NA|few|TRBJ2-5|TRBV6-2/TRBV6-3
TGTGCCAGCAGTTCAAGGCCAGGGGAGACCCAGTACTTC
CASSSRPGETQYF
>TRBD2|NA|TRBJ2-1|TRBV10-3
TGTGCCATCAGTGAGTCGCGGGAGGAGTACAATGAGCAGTTCTTC
CAISESREEYNEQFF
>NA|NA|TRBJ1-5|TRBV29-1
TGCAGCGCCCCAATTTTGTCGGGGGTTGGATTAAATCAGCCCCAGCATTTT
CSAPILSGVGLNQPQHF
>TRBD2|NA|TRBJ2-1|TRBV2
TGTGCCAGCAGTGCCGGACTAGCGAAGTACAATGAGCAGTTCTTC
CASSAGLAKYNEQFF